The 28 T cell receptor beta chains presented below share a single source sample, sequenced in a study of T cell responses to AZD1222 COVID-19 vaccine. The method was immunoSEQ multiplex PCR; TCRdb's version includes in-frame clones alone and lacks a portion of them. The data contain 110,000 or so clones, around 89% of them singletons. The sample consisted of peripheral blood, taken 28 days after the second AZD1222 dose. The receptors were sampled from an adult who received the AZD1222 COVID-19 vaccine.

The J gene is TRBJ2-6, the V gene TRBV19, with a weak D call TRBD1 (5 bases). This CDR3 has 16 residues. Trimming cost V 5 bases and J 0 bases, with 11 bases left between them. In germline, CDR1 is LNHDA, CDR2 SQIVND (reference sequence). The CDR3 region has the DNA TGTGCCAGTAGTGCGACAGTTAGCTCTGGGGCCAACGTCCTGACTTTC. This encodes CASSATVSSGANVLTF.

This clone has more than one count but fewer than ten. V is TRBV7-2 and J is TRBJ1-1; 7 nucleotides align to TRBD1. This CDR3 has 15 amino acids. With 5 bases clipped from V and 1 base from J, the junction kept 7 bases outside the gene matches. Germline-derived CDR1 and CDR2 are SGHTA and FQGNSA. The CDR3: CASSAPGQRNTEAFF. DNA for the CDR3: TGTGCCAGCAGCGCCCCGGGACAGAGGAACACTGAAGCTTTCTTT.

The V and J genes are TRBV3-1 (or the pseudogene TRBV3-2) and TRBJ1-1, with a possible D match to TRBD1 (5 bases). Between the trimmed V and J ends, which lost 2 bases and 3 bases, there was a span of 7 bases. CDR1 LGHDT and CDR2 YNNKEL come from the germline V gene (reference sequence). CDR3 size: 13 residues. The CDR3 region is CASSQPGHTEAFF. The CDR3 DNA sequence: TGTGCCAGCAGCCAACCGGGACACACTGAAGCTTTCTTT.

This clone has just one count. The chain couples TRBV5-4 to TRBJ2-5; 9 bases match TRBD2. The germline gives CDR1 SGHNT, CDR2 YYREEE (reference sequence). The CDR3 is 16 residues long. After removal of 5 bases from V and 0 bases from J, the junction contained 8 bases not matched to a gene. The DNA of the CDR3 is TGTGCCAGCAGTGGCGGGGGGGCCGCTAACCAAGAGACCCAGTACTTC. Residues: CASSGGGAANQETQYF.

V and J are TRBV5-1 and TRBJ1-6; D uncertain. The germline gives CDR1 SGHRS, CDR2 YFSETQ. Trimming cost V 0 bases and J 2 bases, with 9 bases left between them. The CDR3 sequence is 16 residues long. CDR3 residues: CASSLGQRPYNSPLHF. The CDR3 bases are TGCGCCAGCAGCTTGGGTCAAAGGCCCTATAATTCACCCCTCCACTTT.

The chain recombines TRBV11-2 with TRBJ2-2; D call uncertain. Germline CDR1 SGHAT, CDR2 FQNNGV. Trimming cost V 4 bases and J 6 bases, with 6 bases left between them. The CDR3 sequence is 12 residues long. CDR3 nucleotides: TGTGCCAGCAGCTGGCCGGCCGGGGAGCTGTTTTTT. Protein product: CASSWPAGELFF.

This clone appeared once. The chain has TRBV10-1 and TRBJ2-3, with 10 bases lining up with TRBD2. Germline values: CDR1 WNHNN, CDR2 SYGVQD (reference sequence). The CDR3 length is 15 residues. The V and J ends lost 6 bases and 4 bases, in that order; junction bases with no gene match: 7. CDR3 amino acids: CASSRLAGGSDTQYF. DNA for the CDR3: TGCGCCAGCAGCAGATTAGCGGGGGGTTCAGATACGCAGTATTTT.

The rearrangement links TRBV3-1 (or the pseudogene TRBV3-2) to TRBJ1-5, with 7 positions matching TRBD1. The J segment lost 5 bases and the V segment lost 0 bases, leaving 13 bases of the junction unmatched. The length of the CDR3 is 18 residues. Germline lookup yields CDR1 LGHDT and CDR2 YNNKEL (reference sequence). The CDR3 region is CASSQDVPGQRGYQPQHF. The CDR3 DNA reads as TGTGCCAGCAGCCAAGATGTCCCGGGACAGAGAGGATATCAGCCCCAGCATTTT.

The rearrangement links TRBV12-3 or TRBV12-4 to TRBJ1-2; TRBD1 might be the D (5 bases). The CDR3 loop spans 13 amino acids. V was shortened by 3 bases and J by 2 bases, with 7 bases between the two germline ends. Written as DNA, the CDR3 is TGTGCCAGCAGTTTGCCAGGGAACTATGGCTACACCTTC. Translation gives CASSLPGNYGYTF.

V and J are TRBV3-1 (or the pseudogene TRBV3-2) and TRBJ1-1; D is undetermined. The CDR3 sequence is 14 residues long. V lost 1 base and J lost 1, with 7 bases in between. CDR1 LGHDT and CDR2 YNNKEL come from the germline V gene (reference sequence). The CDR3 region is CASSQGPQNTEAFF. CDR3 sequence (DNA): TGTGCCAGCAGCCAAGGGCCTCAGAACACTGAAGCTTTCTTT.

The chain employs TRBV28 and TRBJ1-5; TRBD1 is a possible D gene (5 bases). V lost 1 base and J lost 2, with 15 bases in between. The CDR3 runs to 17 residues. Germline-derived CDR1 and CDR2 are MDHEN and SYDVKM. This CDR3 is CASSLLLGARGNQPQHF. Written as DNA, the CDR3 is TGTGCCAGCAGTTTATTGCTAGGGGCGCGGGGCAATCAGCCCCAGCATTTT.

This chain uses TRBV6-2 or TRBV6-3 with TRBJ1-2; unclear D gene. CDR3 length equals 13 residues. Germline V gene sequence: CDR1 MNHEY, CDR2 SVGEGT. V lost 3 bases and J lost 4, with 9 bases in between. CDR3 sequence reads: CASSYEGGYGYTF. For the CDR3, the DNA is TGTGCCAGCAGTTATGAGGGAGGCTATGGCTACACCTTC.

This clone was recorded only once. The chain combines TRBV7-8 with TRBJ2-7; TRBD1 aligns across 8 bases. Germline CDR1 reads SGHVS; CDR2 reads FQNEAQ. This CDR3 contains 17 residues. Trimming took 5 bases from V and 2 from J; bases not matched to a gene: 14. CDR3 DNA sequence: TGTGCCAGCAGCGATAGACTAGGGCAGGGGGCCCCCTACGAGCAGTACTTC. Residues: CASSDRLGQGAPYEQYF.

This sequence joins TRBV10-3 and TRBJ2-5, with a weak D call TRBD2 (5 bases). Trimming left V 4 bases short and J 2 bases short, with 8 bases between. The CDR3 is 13 residues long. Germline CDR1 reads ENHRY; CDR2 reads SYGVKD. CDR3 DNA: TGTGCCATCAGTGGACGGGAACAAGAGACCCAGTACTTC. Its protein is CAISGREQETQYF.

The rearrangement uses TRBV3-1 (or the pseudogene TRBV3-2) and TRBJ1-6, with D uncertain. The CDR3 is made up of 14 amino acids. The germline gives CDR1 LGHDT, CDR2 YNNKEL (reference sequence). The germline V and J ends were trimmed by 2 bases and 10 bases, with 12 bases remaining between them. CDR3 amino acids: CASSQREGSSPLHF. DNA of the CDR3: TGTGCCAGCAGCCAAAGGGAGGGCTCCTCACCCCTCCACTTT.

The CDR3 sequence: CSVQGRGYTDTQYF. Here the CDR3 DNA reads TGCAGCGTTCAGGGCAGGGGGTACACAGATACGCAGTATTTT. The chain employs TRBV29-1 and TRBJ2-3, with 7 positions matching TRBD1. V was pared by 5 bases and J by 2 bases, with 7 bases of the junction left unmatched. The length of the CDR3 is 14 residues. In germline, CDR1 is SQVTM, CDR2 ANQGSEA.

V and J are TRBV11-1 and TRBJ2-1; D not resolved. Deletions cut 4 bases from V and 8 bases from J, with 9 bases between. Germline CDR1 SGHAT, CDR2 FQDESV (reference sequence). The CDR3 is 12 residues long. Here the CDR3 reads CASSSDWDEQFF. The CDR3 DNA follows: TGTGCCAGCAGCTCAGACTGGGATGAGCAGTTCTTC.

This chain joins TRBV19 and TRBJ1-3; D might be TRBD1 (5 bases). V lost 7 bases and J 2 bases, leaving 12 bases between the germline ends. This CDR3 is 14 amino acids long. The germline V gene has CDR1 LNHDA and CDR2 SQIVND (reference sequence). The CDR3 loop is CASIGGDPGNTIYF. In DNA form, the CDR3 reads TGTGCCAGTATTGGCGGGGACCCTGGAAACACCATATATTTT.

The rearrangement joins TRBV7-6 to TRBJ1-2, with TRBD1 matching over 8 bases. Germline V CDR1 and CDR2: SGHVS, FNYEAQ. The J segment lost 8 bases and the V segment lost 5 bases, leaving 10 bases of the junction unmatched. This CDR3 contains 14 residues. CDR3 DNA: TGTGCCAGCAGCCCAGGACAGGGCCTTAACGGCTACACCTTC. Protein: CASSPGQGLNGYTF.

This chain joins TRBV7-9 and TRBJ2-1, with 8 bases that match TRBD2. With V trimmed by 5 bases and J by 2 bases, 8 bases remained unmatched. Germline V lookup: CDR1 SEHNR, CDR2 FQNEAQ (reference sequence). The length of the CDR3 is 16 residues. The CDR3 DNA is TGTGCCAGCAGCCCCAGTAGCGGGGACACCTACAATGAGCAGTTCTTC. Translated: CASSPSSGDTYNEQFF.

The chain recombines TRBV5-1 with TRBJ1-6, with 9 bases fitting TRBD1. CDR1 is SGHRS and CDR2 is YFSETQ in the germline V gene. The J segment lost 6 bases and the V segment lost 5 bases, leaving 3 bases of the junction unmatched. The CDR3 sequence is 14 residues long. As DNA, the CDR3 is TGCGCCAGCAGGGGACAGGGTAGTAATTCACCCCTCCACTTT. Its protein is CASRGQGSNSPLHF.

The J gene is TRBJ1-2, the V gene TRBV5-1; D is unresolved. The CDR3 length is 13 residues. V was clipped by 3 bases and J by 8 bases, with 14 bases between them. Germline CDR1 SGHRS, CDR2 YFSETQ. The CDR3 loop is CASSSTVGFGYTF. The CDR3 coding sequence is TGCGCCAGCAGCTCGACCGTCGGCTTCGGCTACACCTTC.

The chain joins TRBV4-3 to TRBJ1-5, with D unresolved. This CDR3 has 13 residues. V dropped 1 base and J dropped 5 bases, with 6 bases sitting between them. CDR1 and CDR2 (germline): LGHNA, YSLEER. This CDR3 is CASSQVVDQPQHF. CDR3 DNA sequence: TGCGCCAGCAGCCAAGTGGTAGATCAGCCCCAGCATTTT.

V usage is TRBV7-3 and J usage is TRBJ2-2, with 10 nucleotides matching TRBD2. The CDR3 extends over 17 amino acids. From germline, CDR1 is SGHTA and CDR2 FQGTGA. Trimming cost V 8 bases and J 5 bases; bases outside gene matches: 14. CDR3 nucleotides: TGTGCCAGCTCTCTGAATCATGCTAGCGGGGGAACCGGGGAGCTGTTTTTT. Protein product: CASSLNHASGGTGELFF.

The sample holds one count of this clone. CDR3 nucleotide sequence: TGTGCCAGCAGCTCCAGTACCAATGAGCAGTTCTTC. Protein: CASSSSTNEQFF. This sequence joins TRBV11-2 and TRBJ2-1; D is ambiguous. CDR1 and CDR2 (germline): SGHAT, FQNNGV. The V gene lost 4 bases and the J gene lost 6 bases, with 7 bases spanning the gap. CDR3 length: 12 amino acids.

The rearrangement uses TRBV28 and TRBJ1-4; TRBD1 aligns across 8 bases. V lost 6 bases, J lost 0 bases, and 12 bases stayed unmatched. Germline assignment: CDR1 MDHEN and CDR2 SYDVKM. The CDR3 covers 18 residues. The CDR3 loop is CASRRTQGAIATNEKLFF. CDR3 in DNA: TGTGCCAGCAGACGAACCCAGGGGGCAATTGCAACTAATGAAAAACTGTTTTTT.

V is TRBV7-9 and J is TRBJ2-5, with TRBD1 as a possible D gene (5 bases). CDR1 SEHNR and CDR2 FQNEAQ come from the germline V gene (reference sequence). The CDR3 sequence is 14 residues long. The germline V and J ends were trimmed by 5 bases and 3 bases, with 13 bases remaining between them. CDR3 amino acids: CASSKIGREETQYF. In nucleotides, the CDR3 is TGTGCCAGCAGCAAAATAGGCAGGGAAGAGACCCAGTACTTC.

The chain carries TRBV6-1 and TRBJ1-5; 8 positions agree with TRBD1. Germline V gene data show CDR1 as MNHNS and CDR2 as SASEGT. This CDR3 spans 16 amino acids. The ends lost 4 bases at V and 3 bases at J; junction bases unmatched: 8. CDR3 sequence: CASSATGGSVNQPQHF. CDR3 coding DNA: TGTGCCAGCAGTGCCACAGGGGGTTCCGTCAATCAGCCCCAGCATTTT.